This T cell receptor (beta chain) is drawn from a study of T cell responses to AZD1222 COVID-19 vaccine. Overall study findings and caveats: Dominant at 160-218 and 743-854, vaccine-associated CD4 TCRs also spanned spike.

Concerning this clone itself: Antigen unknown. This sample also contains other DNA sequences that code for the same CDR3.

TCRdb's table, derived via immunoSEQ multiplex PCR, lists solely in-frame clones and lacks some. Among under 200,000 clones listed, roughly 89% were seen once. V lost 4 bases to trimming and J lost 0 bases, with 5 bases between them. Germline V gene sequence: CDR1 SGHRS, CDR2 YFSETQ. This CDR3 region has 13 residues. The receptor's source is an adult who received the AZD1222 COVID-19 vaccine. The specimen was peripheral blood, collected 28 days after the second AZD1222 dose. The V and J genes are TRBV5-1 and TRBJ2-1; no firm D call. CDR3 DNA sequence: TGCGCCAGCAGCACCCGCTCCTACAATGAGCAGTTCTTC. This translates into CASSTRSYNEQFF.